These 10 T cell receptor beta chains originate from one sample sequenced in a study of shared clonotypes between healthy human individuals. Profiled with immunoSEQ multiplex PCR; TCRdb holds only in-frame clones, not every one. Here the sample spans just over 2,000,000 clones, roughly 94% being singletons. Sequencing input: naive CD4+ T cells sorted from blood. Subset reported: CD45RA+ positively selected. Every receptor here comes from a man between 18 and 35 years old in good health.

The chain combines TRBV6-1 with TRBJ1-2; D unclear. Trimming removed 7 bases at V and 3 bases at J, with 15 bases between. In germline, CDR1 is MNHNS, CDR2 SASEGT. The CDR3 contains 14 residues. Here the CDR3 DNA reads TGTGCCAGCACGCAGTACCAGGCGGACTATGGCTACACCTTC. Protein product: CASTQYQADYGYTF.

Concerning this clone itself: The identical CDR3 is also encoded by other nucleotide sequences in the sample. V is TRBV4-1 and J is TRBJ2-3, with 7 nucleotides matching TRBD2. The germline V gene encodes CDR1 MGHRA and CDR2 YSYEKL. The junction had 4 bases not matched to a gene; V was cut back by 1 base and J by 0 bases. This CDR3 is built from 16 residues. This chain's CDR3 is CASSQAGTTSTDTQYF. Here the CDR3 DNA reads TGCGCCAGCAGCCAAGCAGGGACTACTAGCACAGATACGCAGTATTTT.

J is TRBJ2-7 and V is TRBV6-1, with TRBD2 matching 7 bases. Per germline, CDR1 MNHNS and CDR2 SASEGT. V was pared by 4 bases and J by 5 bases, with 11 bases of the junction left unmatched. The CDR3 runs 15 residues. Here the CDR3 reads CASSVGGSPVHEQYF. CDR3 in DNA: TGTGCCAGCAGTGTGGGGGGGTCGCCTGTTCACGAGCAGTACTTC.

The chain joins TRBV5-6 to TRBJ2-3, with D maybe TRBD2 (5 bases). This CDR3 spans 13 amino acids. Germline CDR1 is SGHDT and CDR2 is YYEEEE. Trimming cost V 2 bases and J 6 bases, with 10 bases left between them. The CDR3 coding sequence is TGTGCCAGCAGCTTCGGGGTCCCGGATACGCAGTATTTT. Translation gives CASSFGVPDTQYF.

J is TRBJ2-5 and V is TRBV11-3; D remains unclear. Looked up from germline, CDR1 is SGHNT and CDR2 is YENEEA. This CDR3 spans 16 amino acids. With 1 base removed from V and 0 bases from J, the gap between germline ends came to 12 bases. The CDR3 coding sequence is TGTGCCAGCAGCTTAGGTGGTAACACCTACCAAGAGACCCAGTACTTC. Encoded protein: CASSLGGNTYQETQYF.

CDR3 nucleotides: TGCGCCAGCAGCTTGTCAGTAGCGGGAATTACCGGGGAGCTGTTTTTT. It specifies CASSLSVAGITGELFF. The rearrangement links TRBV5-1 to TRBJ2-2, with 8 bases matching TRBD2. This CDR3 comprises 16 residues. V gave up 1 base and J gave up 5 bases; unmatched junction bases: 7. CDR1 and CDR2 (germline): SGHRS, YFSETQ.

The chain employs TRBV2 and TRBJ2-7; D is uncertain. The CDR3 is 14 residues long. Germline V gives CDR1 SNHLY, CDR2 FYNNEI. Trimming stripped 4 bases from V and 1 base from J, with 11 bases between. CDR3 nucleotides: TGTGCCAGCAGTGTCCAGGTTGTGTCCTACGAGCAGTACTTC. Protein sequence: CASSVQVVSYEQYF.

This chain connects TRBV30 to TRBJ2-3; weak D call: TRBD2 (6 bases). This CDR3 is 15 amino acids long. Germline assignment: CDR1 GTSNPN and CDR2 SVGIG (reference sequence). V was shortened by 0 bases and J by 3 bases, with 13 bases between the two germline ends. CDR3 in amino acids: CAWSVPRRETDTQYF. The CDR3 DNA reads as TGTGCCTGGAGTGTCCCCCGGAGGGAGACAGATACGCAGTATTTT.

The V call is TRBV4-1, the J call TRBJ2-7, with a tentative D call TRBD2 (6 bases). Trimming removed 0 bases at V and 0 bases at J, with 21 bases between. From germline, CDR1 is MGHRA and CDR2 YSYEKL. The CDR3 extends over 19 amino acids. CDR3 coding DNA: TGCGCCAGCAGCCAAGATCTCCCCCCCCATCTAGCGAACTCCTACGAGCAGTACTTC. Its translation is CASSQDLPPHLANSYEQYF.

This chain joins TRBV18 and TRBJ2-5; tentative D call: TRBD2 (5 bases). The germline CDR1 and CDR2 sequences are KGHSH and LQKENI. V lost 6 bases and J 1 base, leaving 18 bases between the germline ends. This CDR3 is built from 16 residues. The DNA of the CDR3 is TGTGCCAGCTCCCCGTTGGGAGTGAGCATCCAAGAGACCCAGTACTTC. Translated: CASSPLGVSIQETQYF.